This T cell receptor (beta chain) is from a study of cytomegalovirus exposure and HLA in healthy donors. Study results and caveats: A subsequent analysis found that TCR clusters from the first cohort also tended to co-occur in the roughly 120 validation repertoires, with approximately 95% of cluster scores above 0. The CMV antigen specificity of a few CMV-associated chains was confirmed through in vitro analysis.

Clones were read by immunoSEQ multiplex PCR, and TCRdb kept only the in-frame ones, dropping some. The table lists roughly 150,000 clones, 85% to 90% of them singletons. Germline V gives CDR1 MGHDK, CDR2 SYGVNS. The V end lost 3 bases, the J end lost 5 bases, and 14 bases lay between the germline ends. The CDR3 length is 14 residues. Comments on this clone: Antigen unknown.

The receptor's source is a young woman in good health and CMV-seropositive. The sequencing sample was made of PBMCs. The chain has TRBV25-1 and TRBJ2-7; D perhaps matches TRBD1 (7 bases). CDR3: CASSDSGGYDEQYF. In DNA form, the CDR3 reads TGTGCCAGCAGTGACTCAGGGGGGTACGACGAGCAGTACTTC.